The rows below give T cell receptor beta chains drawn from one sample of a study of blood T cell repertoires in COVID-19. Sequencing was performed with immunoSEQ multiplex PCR; in TCRdb, only in-frame clones are kept and a portion is missing. In the table there are more than 350,000 clones, roughly 90% of which are singletons. What was sequenced was peripheral blood. The source of these receptors is a woman in her twenties or thirties with COVID-19, enrolled during active disease. Each CDR3 is given with its conserved first and last residue. D genes are given only for firm matches. Some rows mark clone size as missing; the rest say once, few, many or name a class of expanded clone.

size	V	J	D	DNA	CDR3
NA	TRBV6-2/TRBV6-3	TRBJ1-5	NA	TGTGCCAGCAGCCCGAGGAGGCATAGCAATCAGCCCCAGCATTTT	CASSPRRHSNQPQHF
NA	TRBV30	TRBJ1-4	TRBD1	TGTGCCTGGAGTGTACCCCGGAGACAGGGGAGAGGTGAAAAACTGTTTTTT	CAWSVPRRQGRGEKLFF
NA	TRBV5-5	TRBJ1-3	NA	TGTGCCAGCAGCTTGGCGGAGGGGCGCTCTGGAAACACCATATATTTT	CASSLAEGRSGNTIYF
NA	TRBV19	TRBJ1-1	NA	TGTGCCAGTAGTAAGGCCTCGGGGAGCATGAACACTGAAGCTTTCTTT	CASSKASGSMNTEAFF
NA	TRBV19	TRBJ2-2	TRBD1	TGTGCCAGTAGTATAGATTTTTACAGGGGCACCGGGGAGCTGTTTTTT	CASSIDFYRGTGELFF
NA	TRBV7-9	TRBJ1-2	NA	TGTGCCAGCAGCTTAGTTGGGGGGGAAGGCGATGGCTACACCTTC	CASSLVGGEGDGYTF
NA	TRBV28	TRBJ1-2	NA	TGTGCCAGCAGCCTCACTTTGGCAGGGGTGAACTATGGCTACACCTTC	CASSLTLAGVNYGYTF
NA	TRBV19	TRBJ2-3	TRBD1	TGTGCCAGTAGTGCCCCGACAGGGAAGGTGACAGATACGCAGTATTTT	CASSAPTGKVTDTQYF
NA	TRBV14	TRBJ2-7	NA	TGTGCCAGCAGCCAAGTATCCCGGGGCGAGCAGTACTTC	CASSQVSRGEQYF
NA	TRBV7-2	TRBJ1-5	TRBD1	TGTGCCAGCAGTTCCTCACCGACAGGGCATCAGCCCCAGCATTTT	CASSSSPTGHQPQHF
NA	TRBV10-2	TRBJ2-2	TRBD2	TGCGCCAGCATGGTAGCGGGAGGCCGACTCGGTGGGGAGCTGTTTTTT	CASMVAGGRLGGELFF
NA	TRBV10-1	TRBJ2-1	NA	TGCGCCAGCAGCCCTAGTAGGGGTTCTGGCTTCGATGAGCAGTTCTTC	CASSPSRGSGFDEQFF
NA	TRBV28	TRBJ2-3	NA	TGTGCCAGCAGTTTTTCCAGATCTGGCACAGATACGCAGTATTTT	CASSFSRSGTDTQYF
NA	TRBV6-2/TRBV6-3	TRBJ1-1	NA	TGTGCCAGCAGTTACGACAGGCTGATGAACACTGAAGCTTTCTTT	CASSYDRLMNTEAFF
NA	TRBV2	TRBJ1-1	NA	TGTGCCAGCAGTGAACGGTGGAACACTGAAGCTTTCTTT	CASSERWNTEAFF
NA	TRBV6-2/TRBV6-3	TRBJ2-5	NA	NA	CASSYFGASGRGGRETQYF
few	TRBV29-1	TRBJ1-4	NA	TGCAGCGTTGGCCTAGTACAAAGCCCCGAAAAACTGTTTTTT	CSVGLVQSPEKLFF
NA	TRBV7-2	TRBJ2-1	TRBD2	TGTGCCAGCAGCTTCTTTGGGGCGGGAGGAACCAACAATGAGCAGTTCTTC	CASSFFGAGGTNNEQFF
NA	TRBV15	TRBJ1-4	NA	TGTGCCACCAGCAGAGAAGCACAGGAAAAACTGTTTTTT	CATSREAQEKLFF
NA	TRBV7-9	TRBJ1-4	NA	TGTGCCAGCAGCTCTTCACTCCGGGAAAAACTGTTTTTT	CASSSSLREKLFF